The 24 T cell receptor beta chains below all came from one sample that was sequenced in a study of vaccination and CD4 T cells after COVID-19. Their specific antigens are unknown. Treatment of the sample: roughly nine-day PBMC culture with coronavirus spike peptide pools or control peptides (ViraFEST assay). Cultured CD4+ T cell DNA underwent sequencing with the Oncomine TCR Beta short-read assay. TCRdb re-called the PCR reads through MiXCR, storing one row per CDR3 protein. Of more than 13,000 distinct CDR3 sequences listed, 74% are singletons. Sequencing used CD4+ T cells from blood, cultured in vitro. Receptors originate from a human donor who had recovered from COVID-19.

The CDR3 here is CSASKRAQETQYF. CDR3 DNA: TGCAGTGCTAGTAAACGAGCGCAGGAGACCCAGTACTTC. V is TRBV20-1 and J is TRBJ2-5; D not resolved. CDR3 length: 13 amino acids. From germline, CDR1 is DFQATT and CDR2 SNEGSKA (reference sequence). Trimming removed 3 bases from V and 5 bases from J, with 13 bases in between.

This chain joins TRBV7-9 and TRBJ2-3; 8 bases match TRBD2. V was pared by 2 bases and J by 6 bases, with 13 bases of the junction left unmatched. Per the germline V gene, CDR1 is SEHNR and CDR2 is FQNEAQ (reference sequence). The CDR3 is 17 amino acids. Written as DNA, the CDR3 is TGTGCCAGCAGCTTACTCTCCGGGACTAGGTTAAGGGATACGCAGTATTTT. Its protein is CASSLLSGTRLRDTQYF.

J is TRBJ1-2 and V is TRBV7-8; 8 nucleotides agree with TRBD1. J gave up 4 bases and V 4 bases, and 5 bases lay outside the gene matches. The CDR3 extends over 14 amino acids. Germline lookup yields CDR1 SGHVS and CDR2 FQNEAQ. The CDR3 coding sequence is TGTGCCAGCAGCTCGGACAGGGACGGCTATGGCTACACCTTC. It is translated as CASSSDRDGYGYTF.

The chain carries TRBV7-2 and TRBJ2-5; D perhaps matches TRBD1 (5 bases). V gave up 1 base and J gave up 5 bases, with 20 bases separating them. The germline gives CDR1 SGHTA, CDR2 FQGNSA. The CDR3 has 17 residues. The DNA for the CDR3 is TGTGCCAGCAGCTTAGTCTGGGGCAACATGGGCGGCGAGACCCAGTACTTC. Encoded protein: CASSLVWGNMGGETQYF.

This chain joins TRBV19 and TRBJ2-5; D might be TRBD1 (6 bases). The CDR3 contains 13 residues. V shed 3 bases and J shed 2 bases, with 7 bases lying between them. Germline loops: CDR1 LNHDA, CDR2 SQIVND (reference sequence). The CDR3 region has the DNA TGTGCCAGTAGTATGGACAGACAAGAGACCCAGTACTTC. Translated: CASSMDRQETQYF.

The chain recombines TRBV11-2 with TRBJ2-3, with a tentative D call TRBD2 (6 bases). V gave up 3 bases and J gave up 7 bases, with 17 bases separating them. CDR3 length: 15 amino acids. Germline CDR1 and CDR2: SGHAT and FQNNGV. CDR3 amino acids: CASSFAGPEANTQYF. CDR3 sequence (DNA): TGTGCCAGCAGCTTTGCGGGGCCCGAGGCGAATACGCAGTATTTT.

This clonotype was counted a few times. The chain carries TRBV2 and TRBJ1-1; D unresolved. The V gene lost 7 bases and the J gene lost 3 bases, with 15 bases spanning the gap. The germline gives CDR1 SNHLY, CDR2 FYNNEI. The CDR3 is made up of 14 amino acids. DNA for the CDR3: TGTGCCAGCAAGGCAGACCCCCAAGACACTGAAGCTTTCTTT. Translated, it gives CASKADPQDTEAFF.

Of note for this clonotype: Sequence at one end of the junction differs from germline and may be a read error. The V and J genes are TRBV7-3 and TRBJ2-3, with D unresolved. The germline CDR1 and CDR2 sequences are SGHTA and FQGTGA. This CDR3 is 13 amino acids long. The CDR3 region is CASSLTSPDAQYF. As DNA, the CDR3 is TGTGCCAGCAGCTTAACGTCGCCAGATGCGCAGTATTTT.

The chain joins TRBV11-2 to TRBJ2-5, with D perhaps TRBD1 or TRBD2 (5 bases each). Trimming cost V 1 base and J 5 bases, with 14 bases left between them. CDR3 length equals 15 residues. Germline V gene sequence: CDR1 SGHAT, CDR2 FQNNGV. CDR3 amino acids: CASSLVLGVGETQYF. In DNA form, the CDR3 reads TGTGCCAGCAGCTTAGTACTGGGGGTCGGCGAGACCCAGTACTTC.

The chain has TRBV20-1 and TRBJ1-1; D is unresolved. From germline, CDR1 is DFQATT and CDR2 SNEGSKA (reference sequence). This CDR3 region has 13 residues. The CDR3 DNA sequence: TGCAGCGTCGCGGTAAGGCGATCCACTGAAGCTTTCTTT. This codes for CSVAVRRSTEAFF.

The rearrangement uses TRBV6-1 and TRBJ1-5; no clear D gene. V lost 6 bases and J 5 bases, leaving 8 bases between the germline ends. This CDR3 is built from 12 residues. CDR1 and CDR2 (germline): MNHNS, SASEGT. In DNA, the CDR3 is TGTGCCAGCAGGGAGAGTTATCAGCCCCAGCATTTT. Amino acid sequence: CASRESYQPQHF.

The chain uses TRBV24-1 and TRBJ1-5, with D perhaps matching TRBD1 (6 bases). The V end was cut by 4 bases, the J end by 2 bases, with 14 bases between. CDR1 and CDR2 from the germline V gene are KGHDR and SFDVKD. This CDR3 is 16 amino acids long. In DNA, the CDR3 is TGTGCCACCAGTGACCCGGACAGCGAAGGCAATCAGCCCCAGCATTTT. Translation: CATSDPDSEGNQPQHF.

CDR3 sequence: CASSDAVRGGSNQPQHF. CDR3 in DNA: TGTGCCAGCAGTGACGCCGTCCGCGGAGGCAGCAATCAGCCCCAGCATTTT. The V gene is TRBV2, the J gene TRBJ1-5; D is unclear. There are 17 residues in the CDR3. The germline V and J ends were trimmed by 3 bases and 1 base, with 16 bases remaining between them. Germline V lookup: CDR1 SNHLY, CDR2 FYNNEI.

V and J are TRBV12-3 or TRBV12-4 and TRBJ2-3; D is ambiguous. There are 11 residues in the CDR3. Trimming left V 9 bases short and J 6 bases short, with 10 bases between. The DNA of the CDR3 is TGTGCCAGTTGGTGGTTGGATACGCAGTATTTT. It yields the protein CASWWLDTQYF.

The chain employs TRBV20-1 and TRBJ1-4; no firm D call. CDR3 length: 10 residues. Germline V gene data show CDR1 as DFQATT and CDR2 as SNEGSKA (reference sequence). Trimming removed 6 bases at V and 10 bases at J, with 9 bases between. The CDR3 region is CSAPLGKLFF. The CDR3 bases are TGCAGTGCCCCCTTGGGAAAACTGTTTTTT.

The genes are TRBV6-1 and TRBJ2-7; tentatively, D is TRBD1 or TRBD2 (5 bases each). Trimming pared 6 bases from V and 1 base from J, leaving 13 bases between. In germline, CDR1 is MNHNS, CDR2 SASEGT. This CDR3 has 14 amino acids. As DNA, the CDR3 is TGTGCCAGCAGGGATATGAGGGGTTCCTACGAGCAGTACTTC. Amino acids: CASRDMRGSYEQYF.

The chain has TRBV7-2 and TRBJ1-1; unclear D gene. Trimming took off 1 base at V and 4 bases at J, with 7 bases between the two ends. CDR3 length: 13 residues. Germline V gene lookup returns CDR1 SGHTA and CDR2 FQGNSA. CDR3 sequence: CASSLGGITEAFF. The CDR3 DNA reads TGTGCCAGCAGCTTAGGAGGGATCACTGAAGCTTTCTTT.

The V call is TRBV30, the J call TRBJ1-1; D perhaps matches TRBD1 (6 bases). Germline V CDR1 and CDR2: GTSNPN, SVGIG (reference sequence). This CDR3 has 16 amino acids. V was cut by 3 bases and J by 0 bases, with 17 bases left in between. The CDR3 loop is CAWRGLARGLNTEAFF. For the CDR3, the DNA is TGTGCCTGGAGGGGGCTCGCCAGGGGTTTGAACACTGAAGCTTTCTTT.

V and J are TRBV6-1 and TRBJ1-2, with 10 bases identical to TRBD1. J gave up 4 bases and V 7 bases, and 18 bases lay outside the gene matches. The V gene's germline CDR1 is MNHNS and CDR2 SASEGT. CDR3 length: 18 residues. CDR3 nucleotide sequence: TGTGCCAGCACTGCTAACCGGGACAGGGGAGGCGTTGGCTATGGCTACACCTTC. It specifies CASTANRDRGGVGYGYTF.

V gene TRBV19 combines with J gene TRBJ2-3; D not certain. The CDR3 has 15 amino acids. The germline CDR1 and CDR2 sequences are LNHDA and SQIVND (reference sequence). The V gene lost 6 bases and the J gene lost 2 bases, with 15 bases spanning the gap. The CDR3 protein is CASRLSHHSTDTQYF. The CDR3 DNA is TGTGCCAGTAGGCTGTCACACCACTCCACAGATACGCAGTATTTT. The variable domain in full, completed from reference TRBV19 and TRBJ2-3, reads DGGITQSPKYLFRKEGQNVTLSCEQNLNHDAMYWYRQDPGQGLRLIYYSQIVNDFQKGDIAEGYSVSREKKESFPLTVTSAQKNPTAFYLCASRLSHHSTDTQYFGPGTRLTVL.

This chain uses TRBV20-1 with TRBJ1-6; no clear D gene. V gave up 3 bases and J gave up 0 bases, with 3 bases separating them. CDR3 size: 13 residues. Germline V gene data show CDR1 as DFQATT and CDR2 as SNEGSKA (reference sequence). CDR3 sequence (DNA): TGCAGTGCTAGGAGCTCCTATAATTCACCCCTCCACTTT. This sequence encodes CSARSSYNSPLHF.

V is TRBV27 and J is TRBJ1-6; no definite D call. The CDR3 has 13 residues. Trimming cost V 8 bases and J 9 bases, with 14 bases left between them. Looked up from germline, CDR1 is MNHEY and CDR2 is SMNVEV (reference sequence). CDR3 DNA: TGTGCCAGCGGCTTTAGGGAGGGTTCACCCCTCCACTTT. This sequence encodes CASGFREGSPLHF.

V and J are TRBV28 and TRBJ1-5; D perhaps matches TRBD1 (5 bases). This CDR3 region has 15 residues. CDR1 is MDHEN, CDR2 SYDVKM, per germline. Trimming cost V 1 base and J 2 bases, with 9 bases left between them. This CDR3 is CASSLYGGRNQPQHF. CDR3 coding DNA: TGTGCCAGCAGTTTATACGGGGGTCGCAATCAGCCCCAGCATTTT.

The chain has TRBV20-1 and TRBJ1-2, with 7 bases that match TRBD1. The germline CDR1 and CDR2 sequences are DFQATT and SNEGSKA (reference sequence). The V and J ends lost 7 bases and 4 bases, in that order; junction bases with no gene match: 12. The CDR3 runs to 14 residues. The CDR3 here is CSVSQGGRGYGYTF. Here the CDR3 DNA reads TGCAGTGTTTCCCAGGGGGGCCGGGGCTATGGCTACACCTTC.